The sequence of this T cell receptor beta chain was determined in a study of blood T cell repertoires in COVID-19. Study-level information: Both acute and convalescent COVID-19 samples were obtained from the United States, Italy and Spain.

Assay: immunoSEQ multiplex PCR; the TCRdb copy retains only in-frame clones and omits some. The table records about 84,000 clones, 65% to 85% of them present only once. CDR1 MGHRA and CDR2 YSYEKL come from the germline V gene. The CDR3 spans 14 residues. V shed 4 bases and J 6 bases; nucleotides not matched to a gene: 5. This clone appeared once. The receptor was isolated from a woman aged 80 or over with acute or convalescent COVID-19. Sequences were obtained from peripheral blood. V gene TRBV4-1 combines with J gene TRBJ2-1, with TRBD2 identical over 8 bases. CDR3 protein: CASSLGLARNEQFF. The DNA of the CDR3 is TGCGCCAGCAGCCTTGGACTAGCACGCAATGAGCAGTTCTTC.